A single sample gave rise to the 28 T cell receptor beta chains below, sequenced in a study of blood T cell repertoires in COVID-19. Profiled with immunoSEQ multiplex PCR; TCRdb holds only in-frame clones, not every one. The repertoire consists of roughly 76,000 clones, with approximately 80% occurring once and the leading ten covering roughly a sixth. Sequenced: peripheral blood. The receptors shown here come from a human donor in a cohort sampled during active COVID-19.

The sample holds a few counts of this clone. This sequence joins TRBV10-3 and TRBJ2-1, with 10 nucleotides matching TRBD2. V trimming: 6 bases; J trimming: 1 base; junction bases outside the gene matches: 6. The CDR3 sequence is 16 residues long. In germline, CDR1 is ENHRY, CDR2 SYGVKD. The CDR3: CAISDNSGRSYNEQFF. CDR3 in DNA: TGTGCCATCAGCGACAATAGCGGGAGGTCCTACAATGAGCAGTTCTTC.

The chain uses TRBV7-9 and TRBJ1-2; D gene unclear. The CDR3 spans 14 residues. Trimming removed 2 bases from V and 7 bases from J, with 14 bases in between. In germline, CDR1 is SEHNR, CDR2 FQNEAQ (reference sequence). For the CDR3, the DNA is TGTGCCAGCAGCTTACCCGGCGGCCCGTCTGGCTACACCTTC. This codes for CASSLPGGPSGYTF.

This clone was seen only once. CDR3 sequence: CATSSPQGTEQYF. CDR3 DNA sequence: TGTGCCACCAGCAGTCCTCAGGGTACAGAGCAGTACTTC. This sequence joins TRBV15 and TRBJ2-7; tentative D call: TRBD1 (5 bases). Looked up from germline, CDR1 is LNHNV and CDR2 is YYDKDF (reference sequence). The CDR3 runs 13 residues. V shed 3 bases and J shed 7 bases, with 13 bases lying between them.

The chain carries TRBV7-2 and TRBJ2-7; 8 positions match TRBD1. From germline, CDR1 is SGHTA and CDR2 FQGNSA. The CDR3 is made up of 15 amino acids. Trimming cost V 4 bases and J 0 bases; bases outside gene matches: 5. In nucleotides, the CDR3 is TGTGCCAGCAGCTCCGGGACAGGTTACTCCTACGAGCAGTACTTC. Its protein is CASSSGTGYSYEQYF.

The J gene is TRBJ1-3, the V gene TRBV2; D unclear. The germline CDR1 and CDR2 sequences are SNHLY and FYNNEI. The germline V and J ends were trimmed by 2 bases and 3 bases, with 14 bases remaining between them. The CDR3 extends over 16 amino acids. The CDR3 sequence is CASSENSIWYGNTIYF. In nucleotides, the CDR3 is TGTGCCAGCAGTGAAAATTCTATCTGGTATGGAAACACCATATATTTT. Using reference TRBV2 and TRBJ1-3 for the parts outside the CDR3, the full variable domain is EPEVTQTPSHQVTQMGQEVILRCVPISNHLYFYWYRQILGQKVEFLVSFYNNEISEKSEIFDDQFSVERPDGSNFTLKIRSTKLEDSAMYFCASSENSIWYGNTIYFGEGSWLTVV.

The rearrangement links TRBV5-1 to TRBJ1-1, with D unresolved. Trimming left V 0 bases short and J 4 bases short, with 13 bases between. The CDR3 length is 15 residues. Germline CDR1 reads SGHRS; CDR2 reads YFSETQ. CDR3 coding DNA: TGCGCCAGCAGCTTGGCAGTCGGAGGGAGCACTGAAGCTTTCTTT. It encodes CASSLAVGGSTEAFF.

V and J are TRBV28 and TRBJ2-7; D possibly corresponds to TRBD1 (5 bases). Trimming removed 3 bases at V and 2 bases at J, with 17 bases between. This CDR3 region has 16 residues. The germline CDR1 and CDR2 sequences are MDHEN and SYDVKM. The CDR3 protein is CASSFDPRVEAYEQYF. CDR3 bases: TGTGCCAGCAGTTTTGACCCCAGGGTTGAAGCCTACGAGCAGTACTTC.

This chain joins TRBV27 and TRBJ1-6; possibly TRBD1 for D (6 bases). The CDR3 consists of 16 residues. Trimming left V 4 bases short and J 0 bases short, with 10 bases between. CDR1 and CDR2 from the germline V gene are MNHEY and SMNVEV (reference sequence). DNA of the CDR3: TGTGCCAGCAGTTCCGACAGGAGCTCCTATAATTCACCCCTCCACTTT. This codes for CASSSDRSSYNSPLHF.

The V and J genes are TRBV6-4 and TRBJ2-3; 11 bases match TRBD2. Trimming cost V 4 bases and J 6 bases; bases outside gene matches: 12. The germline V gene has CDR1 MRHNA and CDR2 SNTAGT. The CDR3 covers 17 residues. As DNA, the CDR3 is TGTGCCAGCAGTGCGACTAGCGGGACCGGCCCGGCGGATACGCAGTATTTT. As protein: CASSATSGTGPADTQYF.

V and J are TRBV2 and TRBJ2-5, with D maybe TRBD2 (5 bases). Germline CDR1 is SNHLY and CDR2 is FYNNEI. The CDR3 runs 12 residues. Between the trimmed V and J ends, which lost 7 bases and 3 bases, there was a span of 9 bases. This CDR3 is CASNVGEETQYF. CDR3 bases: TGTGCCAGCAACGTGGGAGAAGAGACCCAGTACTTC.

V usage is TRBV6-6 and J usage is TRBJ2-7; 8 bases line up with TRBD1. The germline gives CDR1 MNHNY, CDR2 SVGAGI (reference sequence). Trimming at V came to 4 bases and at J to 3 bases, leaving 11 bases not matched to a gene. This CDR3 contains 16 residues. The CDR3 coding sequence is TGTGCCAGCAGTTTCGACCGGACAGGGACCTTCTACGAGCAGTACTTC. Translating gives CASSFDRTGTFYEQYF.

The V and J genes are TRBV2 and TRBJ2-7; 7 bases are a match to TRBD2. With 8 bases clipped from V and 1 base from J, the junction kept 14 bases outside the gene matches. The CDR3 extends over 16 amino acids. Germline values: CDR1 SNHLY, CDR2 FYNNEI. Here the CDR3 reads CASVPKAISGSYEQYF. Here the CDR3 DNA reads TGTGCCAGCGTGCCAAAGGCCATTAGCGGGTCCTACGAGCAGTACTTC.

The V and J genes are TRBV7-2 and TRBJ2-7; TRBD1 agrees at 9 bases. CDR3 length: 15 amino acids. Trimming at V came to 3 bases and at J to 3 bases, leaving 6 bases not matched to a gene. Germline CDR1 and CDR2: SGHTA and FQGNSA. This CDR3 is CASSLDRGGIYEQYF. As DNA, the CDR3 is TGTGCCAGCAGCTTGGACAGGGGTGGTATCTACGAGCAGTACTTC.

This chain uses TRBV5-1 with TRBJ2-7; D is undetermined. The germline V and J ends were trimmed by 0 bases and 6 bases, with 13 bases remaining between them. CDR3 length equals 14 residues. Germline lookup yields CDR1 SGHRS and CDR2 YFSETQ. The CDR3: CASSLDESLGEQYF. The CDR3 bases are TGCGCCAGCAGCTTGGACGAATCTCTCGGCGAGCAGTACTTC.

The V and J genes are TRBV28 and TRBJ1-6, with TRBD1 as a possible D gene (5 bases). Germline CDR1 is MDHEN and CDR2 is SYDVKM. The CDR3 runs 17 residues. The V gene lost 3 bases and the J gene lost 6 bases, with 18 bases spanning the gap. The CDR3 region has the DNA TGTGCCAGCAGTTTGATGTCCGGGGGAGGTAGTAATTCACCCCTCCACTTT. Encoded protein: CASSLMSGGGSNSPLHF.

This clone was counted once. The J gene is TRBJ2-1, the V gene TRBV29-1; the match to TRBD2 covers 8 bases. This CDR3 contains 15 residues. V lost 6 bases to trimming and J lost 3 bases; unmatched junction nucleotides: 10. The germline CDR1 and CDR2 sequences are SQVTM and ANQGSEA. CDR3 sequence reads: CSVSYMTSVYNEQFF. For the CDR3, the DNA is TGCAGCGTGTCTTATATGACTAGCGTCTACAATGAGCAGTTCTTC.

The chain couples TRBV15 to TRBJ2-7, with D perhaps matching TRBD1 (7 bases). Germline V gene sequence: CDR1 LNHNV, CDR2 YYDKDF (reference sequence). V lost 0 bases to trimming and J lost 6 bases, with 9 bases between them. The CDR3 is 13 residues long. The CDR3 nucleotides read TGTGCCACCAGCAGAGAGCGGGACAGCGAGCAGTACTTC. Its translation is CATSRERDSEQYF.

Only one count was recorded for this clone. The chain carries TRBV11-2 and TRBJ1-3, with D perhaps matching TRBD1 (6 bases). V lost 1 base and J lost 5, with 18 bases in between. Germline V lookup: CDR1 SGHAT, CDR2 FQNNGV. This CDR3 comprises 17 residues. The CDR3 loop is CASSLGPPQGTRNTIYF. Here the CDR3 DNA reads TGTGCCAGCAGCTTAGGCCCCCCACAGGGCACCCGAAACACCATATATTTT.

The chain joins TRBV5-1 to TRBJ1-1; TRBD1 matches at 7 bases. The CDR3 is 14 amino acids. Germline CDR1 is SGHRS and CDR2 is YFSETQ. The junction had 4 bases not matched to a gene; V was cut back by 0 bases and J by 5 bases. The CDR3 loop is CASSLEQGRTEAFF. For the CDR3, the DNA is TGCGCCAGCAGCTTGGAACAGGGGAGGACTGAAGCTTTCTTT.

The chain recombines TRBV5-4 with TRBJ1-1; 11 nucleotides match TRBD1. This CDR3 contains 14 residues. J lost 5 bases, V lost 4 bases, and 4 bases had no gene match. Looked up from germline, CDR1 is SGHNT and CDR2 is YYREEE (reference sequence). The CDR3 spells CASSPGTGGTEAFF. In DNA, the CDR3 is TGTGCCAGCAGCCCCGGGACAGGGGGAACTGAAGCTTTCTTT.

J is TRBJ2-7 and V is TRBV6-2 or TRBV6-3; 7 bases are a match to TRBD1. Germline V CDR1 and CDR2: MNHEY, SVGEGT. J was trimmed by 0 bases and V by 6 bases; bases with no gene match: 8. This CDR3 has 15 amino acids. The DNA of the CDR3 is TGTGCCAGCAGCCCAGACAGGGCTACCTCCTACGAGCAGTACTTC. This gives the protein CASSPDRATSYEQYF.

The chain employs TRBV28 and TRBJ1-1, with D uncertain. CDR3 size: 17 residues. Germline assignment: CDR1 MDHEN and CDR2 SYDVKM. Trimming cost V 2 bases and J 1 base, with 17 bases left between them. CDR3 loop: CASSLPNTAQRNTEAFF. The CDR3 DNA follows: TGTGCCAGCAGTTTACCTAATACAGCACAAAGGAACACTGAAGCTTTCTTT.

This clone was counted only a few times. CDR3 in amino acids: CASSQEGLAGRYNEQFF. The CDR3 DNA reads as TGTGCCAGCAGCCAAGAGGGACTAGCGGGACGATACAATGAGCAGTTCTTC. This sequence joins TRBV3-1 (or the pseudogene TRBV3-2) and TRBJ2-1, with TRBD2 matching over 13 bases. Germline CDR1 and CDR2: LGHDT and YNNKEL (reference sequence). V shed 0 bases and J 4 bases; nucleotides not matched to a gene: 3. The CDR3 is made up of 17 amino acids.

The chain has TRBV4-2 and TRBJ2-1; tentatively, D is TRBD2 (6 bases). V lost 1 base and J lost 3, with 13 bases in between. The germline gives CDR1 LGHNA, CDR2 YNFKEQ. CDR3 size: 16 residues. CDR3 sequence: CASSQGPGLNYNEQFF. The CDR3 coding sequence is TGTGCCAGCAGCCAAGGACCGGGACTCAACTACAATGAGCAGTTCTTC.

The chain uses TRBV29-1 and TRBJ1-1, with 12 bases matching TRBD1. The V gene end was trimmed by 7 bases and the J gene end by 6 bases; junction bases not matched to a gene: 3. Germline CDR1 reads SQVTM; CDR2 reads ANQGSEA. This CDR3 has 12 amino acids. Written as DNA, the CDR3 is TGCAGCGGGGGACAGGGGGCCTCTGAAGCTTTCTTT. Translation: CSGGQGASEAFF.

This sequence joins TRBV6-5 and TRBJ2-7; TRBD1 matches 7 bases. Germline V gene data show CDR1 as MNHEY and CDR2 as SVGAGI. After removal of 2 bases from V and 0 bases from J, the junction contained 1 base not matched to a gene. The CDR3 loop spans 14 amino acids. This CDR3 is CASSYRDSSYEQYF. The CDR3 DNA reads TGTGCCAGCAGTTACCGGGACAGCTCCTACGAGCAGTACTTC.

The V call is TRBV7-2, the J call TRBJ2-7; 11 nucleotides match TRBD2. J lost 0 bases, V lost 1 base, and 2 bases had no gene match. CDR1 and CDR2 from the germline V gene are SGHTA and FQGNSA. This CDR3 contains 16 residues. CDR3 protein: CASSLVAGGSSYEQYF. The CDR3 nucleotides are TGTGCCAGCAGCTTAGTAGCGGGAGGGTCCTCCTACGAGCAGTACTTC.

This chain links TRBV2 with TRBJ1-1; D is possibly TRBD1 (5 bases). V lost 8 bases and J 10 bases, leaving 17 bases between the germline ends. CDR1 is SNHLY and CDR2 is FYNNEI in the germline V gene. This CDR3 has 12 amino acids. CDR3 DNA sequence: TGTGCCAGCCAGGCGGGGGAAGGAAGAGCTTTCTTT. Protein sequence: CASQAGEGRAFF.